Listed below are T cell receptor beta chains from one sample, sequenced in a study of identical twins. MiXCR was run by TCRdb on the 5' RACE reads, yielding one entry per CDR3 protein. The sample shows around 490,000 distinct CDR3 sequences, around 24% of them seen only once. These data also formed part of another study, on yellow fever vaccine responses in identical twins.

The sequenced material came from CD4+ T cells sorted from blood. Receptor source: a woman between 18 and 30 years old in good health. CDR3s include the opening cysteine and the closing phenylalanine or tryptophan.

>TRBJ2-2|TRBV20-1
CSARASEVLTGELFF
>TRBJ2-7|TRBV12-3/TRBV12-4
CASSSKLTGNYEQYF
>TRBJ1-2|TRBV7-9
CASSAGTGVGGYTF
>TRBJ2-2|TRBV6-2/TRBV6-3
CASSSQSGRLTGELFF
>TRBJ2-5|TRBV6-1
CASSQDRGQETQYF
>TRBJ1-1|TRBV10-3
CAIRGQGAGRTEAFF
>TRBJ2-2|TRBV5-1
CASRPRANTGELFF
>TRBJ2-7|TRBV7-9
CASSLTNSYEQYF
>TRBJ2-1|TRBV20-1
CSAPSGLAGGPRNEQFF
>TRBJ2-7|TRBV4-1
CASSQGAGIHEQYF
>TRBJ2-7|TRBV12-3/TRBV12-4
CASSRGGVSYEQYF
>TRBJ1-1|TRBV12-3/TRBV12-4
CASSGQDVNTEAFF
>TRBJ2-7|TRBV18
CASSPRSYEQYF
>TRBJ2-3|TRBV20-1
CSARDLGKTDTQYF
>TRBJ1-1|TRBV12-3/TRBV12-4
CASSRRGRTEAFF
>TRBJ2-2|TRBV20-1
CSASPRSNAGELFF
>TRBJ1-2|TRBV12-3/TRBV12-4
CASSLEQGGYTF
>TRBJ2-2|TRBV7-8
CASSLVLAGSITGELFF
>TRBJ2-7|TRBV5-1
CASSRLAGVQEQYF
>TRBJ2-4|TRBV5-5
CASSAWDRNIQYF
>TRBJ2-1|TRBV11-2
CASKLRAHRVNPGQGAYNEQFF
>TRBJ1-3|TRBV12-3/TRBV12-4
CASSRLTYSGNTIYF
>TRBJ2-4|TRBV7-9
CASSGTGKAKNIQYF
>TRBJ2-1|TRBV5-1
CASSPTSGQYNEQFF
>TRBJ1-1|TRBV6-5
CASTSLPGTANTEAFF
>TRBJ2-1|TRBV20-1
CSARPAGVSYNEQFF
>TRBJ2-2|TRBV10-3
CAISPRQSYTGELFF
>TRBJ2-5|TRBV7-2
CASSPEAGGPGETQYF
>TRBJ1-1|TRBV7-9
CASSPTRGQLNTEAFF
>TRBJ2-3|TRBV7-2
CASSSPPGTDTQYF
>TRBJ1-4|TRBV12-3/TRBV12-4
CASIKEGQGGEKLFF
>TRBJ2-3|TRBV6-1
CASTSLGAKSTDTQYF
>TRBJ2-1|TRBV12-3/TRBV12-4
CASSLIQREQFF
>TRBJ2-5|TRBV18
CASSPQGARETQYF
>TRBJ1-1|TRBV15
CATSAQSRMNTEAFF
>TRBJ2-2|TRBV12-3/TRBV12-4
CASSKSGQTTGELFF
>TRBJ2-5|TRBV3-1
CASSLKAGGETTQYF
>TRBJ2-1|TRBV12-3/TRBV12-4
CASSLEVAEQFF
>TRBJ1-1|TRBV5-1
CASSLLPEGTEAFF
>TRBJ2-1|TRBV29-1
CSVAPGLYLNEQFF
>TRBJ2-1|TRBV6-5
CASSYVQGAAEYNEQFF
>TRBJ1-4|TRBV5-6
CASSLAPSSLTEKLFF
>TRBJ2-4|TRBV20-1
CSARAGGAKNIQYF